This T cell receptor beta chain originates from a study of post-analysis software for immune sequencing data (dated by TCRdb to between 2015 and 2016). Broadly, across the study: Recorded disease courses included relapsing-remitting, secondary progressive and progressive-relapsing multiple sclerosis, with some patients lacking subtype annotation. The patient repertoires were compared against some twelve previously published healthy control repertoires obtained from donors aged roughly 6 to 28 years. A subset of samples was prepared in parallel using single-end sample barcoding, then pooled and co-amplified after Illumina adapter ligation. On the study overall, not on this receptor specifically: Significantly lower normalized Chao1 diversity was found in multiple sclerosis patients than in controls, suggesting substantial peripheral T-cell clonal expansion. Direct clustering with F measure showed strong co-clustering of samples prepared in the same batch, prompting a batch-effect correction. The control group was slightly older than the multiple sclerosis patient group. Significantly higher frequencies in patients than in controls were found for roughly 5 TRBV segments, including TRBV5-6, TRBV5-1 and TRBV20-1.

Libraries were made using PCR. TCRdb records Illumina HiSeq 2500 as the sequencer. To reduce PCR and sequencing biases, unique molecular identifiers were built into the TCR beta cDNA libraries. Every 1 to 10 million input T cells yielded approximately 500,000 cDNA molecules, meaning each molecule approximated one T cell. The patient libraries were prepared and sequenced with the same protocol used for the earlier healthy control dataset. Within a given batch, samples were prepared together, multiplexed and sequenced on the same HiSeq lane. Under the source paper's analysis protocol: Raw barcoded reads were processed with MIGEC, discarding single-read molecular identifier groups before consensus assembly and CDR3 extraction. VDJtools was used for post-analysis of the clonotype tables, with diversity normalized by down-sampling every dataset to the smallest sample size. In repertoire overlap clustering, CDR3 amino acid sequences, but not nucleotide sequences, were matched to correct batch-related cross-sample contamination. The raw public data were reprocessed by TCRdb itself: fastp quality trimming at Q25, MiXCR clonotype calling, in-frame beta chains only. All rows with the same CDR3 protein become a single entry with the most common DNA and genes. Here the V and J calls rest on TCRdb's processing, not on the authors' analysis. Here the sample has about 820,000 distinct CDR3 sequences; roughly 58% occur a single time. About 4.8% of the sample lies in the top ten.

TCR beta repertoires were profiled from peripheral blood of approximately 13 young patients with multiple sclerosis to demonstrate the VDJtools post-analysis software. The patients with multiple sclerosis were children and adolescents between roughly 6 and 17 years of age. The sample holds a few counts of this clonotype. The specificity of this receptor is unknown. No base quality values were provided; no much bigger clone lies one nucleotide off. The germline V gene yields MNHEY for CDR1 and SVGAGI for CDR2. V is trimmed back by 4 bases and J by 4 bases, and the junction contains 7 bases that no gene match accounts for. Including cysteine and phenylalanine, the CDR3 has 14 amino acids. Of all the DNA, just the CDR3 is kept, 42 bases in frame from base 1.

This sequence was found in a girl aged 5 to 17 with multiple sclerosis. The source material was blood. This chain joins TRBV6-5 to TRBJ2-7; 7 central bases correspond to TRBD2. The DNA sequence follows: TGTGCCAGCAGTTTGACGGGAGGTGAGTACGAGCAGTACTTC. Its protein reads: CASSLTGGEYEQYF.